This record concerns one T cell receptor beta chain sequence. This specimen belongs to a study of response to subunit inactivated influenza vaccine. CDR3 length equals 13 residues. V gave up 7 bases and J gave up 2 bases; unmatched junction bases: 8. Germline V gene data show CDR1 as DFQATT and CDR2 as SNEGSKA (reference sequence). MiXCR was run by TCRdb on the RT-PCR reads, yielding one entry per CDR3 protein. The sample yields 430,000 or so distinct CDR3 sequences, approximately 10% seen once. The sequenced sample was PBMCs from blood, obtained roughly 47 days after vaccination. The clonotype originates from a man aged 50 to 60 who received an inactivated influenza vaccine. The gene calls are TRBV20-1 and TRBJ2-7, with 7 bases aligning to TRBD2. Here the CDR3 DNA reads TGCAGTGTTTTTTTCCGGGGGGCCTACGAGCAGTACTTC. It codes for CSVFFRGAYEQYF.